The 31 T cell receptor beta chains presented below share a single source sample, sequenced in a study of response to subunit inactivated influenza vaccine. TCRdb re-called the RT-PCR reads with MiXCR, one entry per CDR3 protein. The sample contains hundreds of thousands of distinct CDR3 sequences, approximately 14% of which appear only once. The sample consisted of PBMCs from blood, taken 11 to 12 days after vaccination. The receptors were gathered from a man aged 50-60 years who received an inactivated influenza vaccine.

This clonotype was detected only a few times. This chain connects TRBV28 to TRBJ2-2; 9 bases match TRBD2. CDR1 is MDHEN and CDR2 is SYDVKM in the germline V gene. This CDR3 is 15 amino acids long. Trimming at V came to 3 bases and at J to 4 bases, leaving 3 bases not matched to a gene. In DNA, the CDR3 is TGTGCCAGCAGTTTCCCTAGCGGGACCACCGGGGAGCTGTTTTTT. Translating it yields CASSFPSGTTGELFF. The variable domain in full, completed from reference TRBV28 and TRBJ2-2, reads DVKVTQSSRYLVKRTGEKVFLECVQDMDHENMFWYRQDPGLGLRLIYFSYDVKMKEKGDIPEGYSVSREKKERFSLILESASTNQTSMYLCASSFPSGTTGELFFGEGSRLTVL.

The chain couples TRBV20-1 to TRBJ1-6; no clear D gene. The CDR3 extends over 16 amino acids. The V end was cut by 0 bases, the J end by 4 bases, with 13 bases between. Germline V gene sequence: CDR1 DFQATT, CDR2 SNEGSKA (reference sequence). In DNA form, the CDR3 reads TGCAGTGCTAGAGATATGGCAGAAGTTTATAATTCACCCCTCCACTTT. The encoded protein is CSARDMAEVYNSPLHF.

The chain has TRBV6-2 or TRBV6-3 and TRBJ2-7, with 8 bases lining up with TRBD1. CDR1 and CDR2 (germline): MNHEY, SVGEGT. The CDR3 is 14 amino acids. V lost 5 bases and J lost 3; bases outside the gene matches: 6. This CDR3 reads CASSPWTGNYEQYF. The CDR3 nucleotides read TGTGCCAGCAGTCCCTGGACAGGGAACTACGAGCAGTACTTC.

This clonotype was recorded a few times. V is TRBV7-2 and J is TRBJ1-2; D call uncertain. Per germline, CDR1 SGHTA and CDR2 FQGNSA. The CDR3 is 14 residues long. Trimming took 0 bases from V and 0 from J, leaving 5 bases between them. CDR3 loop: CASSLAVANYGYTF. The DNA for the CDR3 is TGTGCCAGCAGCTTAGCGGTGGCTAACTATGGCTACACCTTC.

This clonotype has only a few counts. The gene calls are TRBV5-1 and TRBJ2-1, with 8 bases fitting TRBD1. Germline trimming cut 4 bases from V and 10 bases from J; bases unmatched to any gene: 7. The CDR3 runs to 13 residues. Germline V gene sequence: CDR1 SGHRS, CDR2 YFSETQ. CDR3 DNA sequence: TGCGCCAGCAGCCAGGACAGGGAATGGGAGCAGTTCTTC. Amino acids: CASSQDREWEQFF.

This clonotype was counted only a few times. CDR3 nucleotide sequence: TGTGCCAGCAGCAGACCGGGACAGGGGGAGACCCAGTACTTC. Translation gives CASSRPGQGETQYF. The J gene is TRBJ2-5, the V gene TRBV7-7; 10 bases align to TRBD1. J was trimmed by 5 bases and V by 5 bases; bases with no gene match: 5. The CDR3 is 14 residues long. CDR1 is SSHAT and CDR2 is FNYEAQ in the germline V gene (reference sequence).

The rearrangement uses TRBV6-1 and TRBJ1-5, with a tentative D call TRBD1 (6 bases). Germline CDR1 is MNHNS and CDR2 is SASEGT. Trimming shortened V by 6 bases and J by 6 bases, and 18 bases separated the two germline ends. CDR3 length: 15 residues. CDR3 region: CASSARRGAVQPQHF. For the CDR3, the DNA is TGTGCCAGCAGCGCACGAAGGGGGGCGGTTCAGCCCCAGCATTTT.

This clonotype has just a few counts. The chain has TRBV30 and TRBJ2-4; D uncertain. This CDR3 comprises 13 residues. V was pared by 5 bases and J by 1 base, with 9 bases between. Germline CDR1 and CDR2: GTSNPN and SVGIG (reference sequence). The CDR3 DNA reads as TGTGCCTGGTCCTCTTCCGCCAAAAACATTCAGTACTTC. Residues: CAWSSSAKNIQYF.

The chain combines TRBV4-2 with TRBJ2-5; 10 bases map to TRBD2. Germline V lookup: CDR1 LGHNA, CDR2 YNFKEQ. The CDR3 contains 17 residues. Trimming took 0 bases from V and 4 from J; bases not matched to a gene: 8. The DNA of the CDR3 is TGTGCCAGCAGCCAAGAGGTAGCGGGGGGTGTGGGAGAGACCCAGTACTTC. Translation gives CASSQEVAGGVGETQYF.

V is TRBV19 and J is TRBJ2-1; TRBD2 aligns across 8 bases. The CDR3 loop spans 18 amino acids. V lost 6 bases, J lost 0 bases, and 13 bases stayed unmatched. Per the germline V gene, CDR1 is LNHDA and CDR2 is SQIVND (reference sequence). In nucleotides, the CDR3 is TGTGCCAGTAGCTCCCAAACCCTAGCGGGCAGCTCCTACAATGAGCAGTTCTTC. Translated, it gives CASSSQTLAGSSYNEQFF.

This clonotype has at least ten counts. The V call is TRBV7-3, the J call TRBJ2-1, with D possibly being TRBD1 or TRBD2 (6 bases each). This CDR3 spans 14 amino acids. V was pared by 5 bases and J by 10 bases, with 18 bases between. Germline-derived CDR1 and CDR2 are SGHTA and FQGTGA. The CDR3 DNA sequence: TGTGCCAGCAGCCCCCAGACGGGGGCCCTCGAGCAGTTCTTC. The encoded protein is CASSPQTGALEQFF.

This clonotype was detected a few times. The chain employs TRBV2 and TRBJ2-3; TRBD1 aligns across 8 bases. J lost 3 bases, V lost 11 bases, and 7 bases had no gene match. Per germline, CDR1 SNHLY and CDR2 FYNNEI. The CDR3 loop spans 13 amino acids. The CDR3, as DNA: TGTGCCGGGTGGGACAGGATGACAGATACGCAGTATTTT. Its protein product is CAGWDRMTDTQYF. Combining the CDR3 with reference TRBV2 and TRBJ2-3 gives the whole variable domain EPEVTQTPSHQVTQMGQEVILRCVPISNHLYFYWYRQILGQKVEFLVSFYNNEISEKSEIFDDQFSVERPDGSNFTLKIRSTKLEDSAMYFCAGWDRMTDTQYFGPGTRLTVL.

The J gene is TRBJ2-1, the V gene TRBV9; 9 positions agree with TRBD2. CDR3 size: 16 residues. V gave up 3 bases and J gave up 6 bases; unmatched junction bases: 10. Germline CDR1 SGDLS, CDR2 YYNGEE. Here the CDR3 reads CASSAPLSGSSNEQFF. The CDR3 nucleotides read TGTGCCAGCAGCGCCCCACTTAGCGGGAGCTCCAATGAGCAGTTCTTC.

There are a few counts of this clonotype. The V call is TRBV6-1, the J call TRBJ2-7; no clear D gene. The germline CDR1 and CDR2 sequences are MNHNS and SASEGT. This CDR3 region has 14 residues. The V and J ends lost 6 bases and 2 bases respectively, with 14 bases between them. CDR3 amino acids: CASRDPWKTYEQYF. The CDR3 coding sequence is TGTGCCAGCAGGGACCCGTGGAAAACCTACGAGCAGTACTTC.

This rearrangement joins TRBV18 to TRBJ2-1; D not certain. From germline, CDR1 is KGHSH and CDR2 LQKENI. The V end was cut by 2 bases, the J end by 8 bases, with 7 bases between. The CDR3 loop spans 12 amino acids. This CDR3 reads CASSPTVDEQFF. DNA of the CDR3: TGTGCCAGCTCACCAACTGTAGATGAGCAGTTCTTC.

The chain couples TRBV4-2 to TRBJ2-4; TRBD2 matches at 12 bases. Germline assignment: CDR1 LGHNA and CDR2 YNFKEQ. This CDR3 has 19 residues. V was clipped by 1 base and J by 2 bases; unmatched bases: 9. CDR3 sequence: CASSQAQTSGSSTKNIQYF. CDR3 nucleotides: TGTGCCAGCAGCCAAGCCCAGACTAGCGGGAGTTCGACCAAAAACATTCAGTACTTC.

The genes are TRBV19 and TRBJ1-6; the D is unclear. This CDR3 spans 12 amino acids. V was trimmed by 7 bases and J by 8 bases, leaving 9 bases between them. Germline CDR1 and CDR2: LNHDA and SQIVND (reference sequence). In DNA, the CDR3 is TGTGCCAGTAACATCCCTGATTCACCCCTCCACTTT. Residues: CASNIPDSPLHF.

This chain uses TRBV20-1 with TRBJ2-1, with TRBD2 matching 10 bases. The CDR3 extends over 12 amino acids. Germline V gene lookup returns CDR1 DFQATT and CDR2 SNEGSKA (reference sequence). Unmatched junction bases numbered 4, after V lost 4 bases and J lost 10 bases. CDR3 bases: TGCAGTGCTATCCTAGCGGGAGAGGAGCAGTTCTTC. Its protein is CSAILAGEEQFF.

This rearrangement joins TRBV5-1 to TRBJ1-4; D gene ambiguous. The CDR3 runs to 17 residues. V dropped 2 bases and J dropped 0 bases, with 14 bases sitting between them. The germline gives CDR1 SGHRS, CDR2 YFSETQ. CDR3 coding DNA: TGCGCCAGCAGCTTTTCTTGGACCTATGCAACTAATGAAAAACTGTTTTTT. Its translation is CASSFSWTYATNEKLFF.

The CDR3 nucleotides read TGTGCCAGCAGCGCCGGGACTTCCCTATACGAGCAGTACTTC. This gives the protein CASSAGTSLYEQYF. The gene calls are TRBV5-4 and TRBJ2-7, with D possibly being TRBD2 (6 bases). The V gene's germline CDR1 is SGHNT and CDR2 YYREEE (reference sequence). The CDR3 spans 14 residues. Trimming shortened V by 4 bases and J by 4 bases, and 15 bases separated the two germline ends.

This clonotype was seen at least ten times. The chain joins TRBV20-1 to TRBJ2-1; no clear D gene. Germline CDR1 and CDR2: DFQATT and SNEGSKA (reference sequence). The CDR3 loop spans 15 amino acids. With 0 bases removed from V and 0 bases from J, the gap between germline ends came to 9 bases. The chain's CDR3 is CSARDGRSSYNEQFF. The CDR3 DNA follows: TGCAGTGCTAGAGATGGGCGGAGCTCCTACAATGAGCAGTTCTTC.

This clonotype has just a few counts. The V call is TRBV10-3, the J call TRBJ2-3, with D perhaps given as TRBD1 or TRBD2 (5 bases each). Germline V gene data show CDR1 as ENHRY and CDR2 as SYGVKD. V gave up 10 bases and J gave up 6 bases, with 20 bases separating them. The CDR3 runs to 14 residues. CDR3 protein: CATNRDPNLDTQYF. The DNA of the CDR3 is TGTGCCACGAACCGGGACCCGAATTTGGATACGCAGTATTTT.

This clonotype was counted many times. The CDR3 protein is CATSRDLDSRADTQYF. The CDR3 bases are TGTGCCACCAGCAGAGATTTAGACAGCCGTGCGGATACGCAGTATTTT. The rearrangement links TRBV15 to TRBJ2-3; TRBD1 might be the D (5 bases). Germline values: CDR1 LNHNV, CDR2 YYDKDF (reference sequence). The germline V and J ends were trimmed by 0 bases and 6 bases, with 16 bases remaining between them. This CDR3 has 16 amino acids.

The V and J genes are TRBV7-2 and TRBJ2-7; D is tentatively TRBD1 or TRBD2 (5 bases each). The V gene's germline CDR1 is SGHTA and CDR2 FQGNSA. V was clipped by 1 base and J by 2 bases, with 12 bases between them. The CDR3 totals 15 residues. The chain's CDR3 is CASSLERQGPYEQYF. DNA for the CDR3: TGTGCCAGCAGCTTAGAGCGGCAGGGCCCCTACGAGCAGTACTTC.

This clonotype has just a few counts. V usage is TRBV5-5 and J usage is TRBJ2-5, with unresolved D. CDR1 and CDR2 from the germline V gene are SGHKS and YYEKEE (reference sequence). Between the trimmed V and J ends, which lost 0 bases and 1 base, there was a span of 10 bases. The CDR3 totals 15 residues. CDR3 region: CASSLVGGGQETQYF. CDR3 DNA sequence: TGTGCCAGCAGCTTGGTCGGCGGCGGCCAAGAGACCCAGTACTTC.

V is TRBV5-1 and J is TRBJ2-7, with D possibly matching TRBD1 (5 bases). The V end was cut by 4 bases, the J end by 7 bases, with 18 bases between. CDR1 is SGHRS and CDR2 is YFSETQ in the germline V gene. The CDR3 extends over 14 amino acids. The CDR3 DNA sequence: TGCGCCAGCAGCCCCAGGGATGCCGCTGGGGAGCAGTACTTC. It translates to CASSPRDAAGEQYF.

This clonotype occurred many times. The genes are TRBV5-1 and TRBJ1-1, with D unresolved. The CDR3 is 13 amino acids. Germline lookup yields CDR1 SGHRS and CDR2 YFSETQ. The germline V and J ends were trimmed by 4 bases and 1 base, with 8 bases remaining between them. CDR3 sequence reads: CASSPIGNTEAFF. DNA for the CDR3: TGCGCCAGCAGCCCGATCGGGAACACTGAAGCTTTCTTT.

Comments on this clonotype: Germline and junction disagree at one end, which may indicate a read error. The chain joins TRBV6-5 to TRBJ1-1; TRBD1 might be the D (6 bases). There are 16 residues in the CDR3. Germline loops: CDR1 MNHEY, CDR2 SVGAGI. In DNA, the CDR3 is TGTGCCAGCAGTTATCAACCTAACACAGGGAACGCTGAAGCTTTCTTT. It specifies CASSYQPNTGNAEAFF.

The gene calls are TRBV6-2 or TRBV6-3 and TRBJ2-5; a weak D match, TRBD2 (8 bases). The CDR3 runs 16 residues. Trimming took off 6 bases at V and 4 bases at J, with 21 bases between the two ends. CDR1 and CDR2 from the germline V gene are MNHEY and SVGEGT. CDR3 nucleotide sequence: TGTGCCAGCAGCTCAGCGGGGGCCCACAGGGGAGAGACCCAGTACTTC. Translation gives CASSSAGAHRGETQYF.

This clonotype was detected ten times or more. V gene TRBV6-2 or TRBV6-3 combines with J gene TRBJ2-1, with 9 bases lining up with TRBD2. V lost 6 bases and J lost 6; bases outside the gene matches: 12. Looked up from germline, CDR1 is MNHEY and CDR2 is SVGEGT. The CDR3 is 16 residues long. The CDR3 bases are TGTGCCAGCAGCCGATCCAGCGGGAGGCTAGGCAATGAGCAGTTCTTC. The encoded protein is CASSRSSGRLGNEQFF.

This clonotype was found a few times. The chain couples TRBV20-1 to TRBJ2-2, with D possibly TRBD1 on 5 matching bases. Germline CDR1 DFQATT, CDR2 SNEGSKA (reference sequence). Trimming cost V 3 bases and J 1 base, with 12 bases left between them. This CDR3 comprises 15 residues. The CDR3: CSASQGFLNTGELFF. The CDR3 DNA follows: TGCAGTGCTAGCCAGGGATTTTTGAACACCGGGGAGCTGTTTTTT.